This passage covers 27 T cell receptor beta chains from one sample sequenced in a study of blood T cell repertoires in COVID-19. The protocol was immunoSEQ multiplex PCR, while the TCRdb copy is restricted to in-frame clones and leaves out a portion. The repertoire holds tens of thousands of clones, with about four fifths as singletons. Specimen: peripheral blood. The receptor source for this set is a woman aged 55-70 years with acute or convalescent COVID-19.

The chain recombines TRBV29-1 with TRBJ1-2; 7 bases are a match to TRBD1. This CDR3 comprises 13 residues. Germline lookup yields CDR1 SQVTM and CDR2 ANQGSEA. The trim removed 7 bases at V and 0 bases at J, leaving 5 bases unmatched. DNA for the CDR3: TGCAGCGCACGACAGGGCACTAACTATGGCTACACCTTC. Translation gives CSARQGTNYGYTF.

This clone was detected a few times. This chain links TRBV5-4 with TRBJ2-2; 8 bases align to TRBD1. Trimming at V came to 4 bases and at J to 6 bases, leaving 8 bases not matched to a gene. CDR3 length: 15 amino acids. Germline V gene lookup returns CDR1 SGHNT and CDR2 YYREEE (reference sequence). This chain's CDR3 is CASSQIRGRAGELFF. CDR3 nucleotides: TGTGCCAGCAGCCAGATCAGGGGGCGAGCCGGGGAGCTGTTTTTT.

This chain links TRBV7-7 with TRBJ1-1; D is possibly TRBD1 (5 bases). Per the germline V gene, CDR1 is SSHAT and CDR2 is FNYEAQ (reference sequence). This CDR3 contains 13 residues. V was pared by 5 bases and J by 1 base, with 8 bases between. The CDR3 loop reads CASSRGQNTEAFF. CDR3 DNA sequence: TGTGCCAGCAGCCGAGGACAGAACACTGAAGCTTTCTTT.

In this sample, this clone turned up once. This chain joins TRBV28 and TRBJ1-2, with TRBD1 matching over 8 bases. This CDR3 spans 17 amino acids. Losses at the gene ends were 0 bases for V and 4 bases for J; bases not matched to a gene: 10. Germline V lookup: CDR1 MDHEN, CDR2 SYDVKM. CDR3 coding DNA: TGTGCCAGCAGTTTATGGGCCCAGGGGGCCTTGGCCTATGGCTACACCTTC. Translation gives CASSLWAQGALAYGYTF.

V is TRBV20-1 and J is TRBJ1-2, with 8 bases aligning to TRBD1. V trimming: 3 bases; J trimming: 6 bases; junction bases outside the gene matches: 15. This CDR3 region has 16 residues. Germline V gene data show CDR1 as DFQATT and CDR2 as SNEGSKA (reference sequence). The CDR3 DNA follows: TGCAGTGCTAGTCCGGCAGGGGGCTCGGGGAGAAATGGCTACACCTTC. It translates to CSASPAGGSGRNGYTF.

V gene TRBV6-5 combines with J gene TRBJ1-6; perhaps TRBD1 as D (6 bases). Trimming took 11 bases from V and 4 from J, leaving 18 bases between them. Germline V CDR1 and CDR2: MNHEY, SVGAGI. CDR3 length equals 15 residues. This CDR3 reads CAASQGPSYNSPLHF. The CDR3, as DNA: TGTGCCGCCAGCCAGGGGCCCTCTTATAATTCACCCCTCCACTTT.

This clone was picked up a small number of times. The chain is built from TRBV2 and TRBJ1-2; perhaps TRBD1 as D (6 bases). CDR1 and CDR2 from the germline V gene are SNHLY and FYNNEI. This CDR3 region has 14 residues. V was shortened by 2 bases and J by 8 bases, with 15 bases between the two germline ends. CDR3 nucleotides: TGTGCCAGCAGTGAAACAGGGCCTAGGCAAGGCTACACCTTC. It yields the protein CASSETGPRQGYTF.

The chain uses TRBV7-3 and TRBJ2-3, with TRBD1 matching 11 bases. This CDR3 spans 14 amino acids. Unmatched junction bases numbered 3, after V lost 5 bases and J lost 5 bases. Germline CDR1 is SGHTA and CDR2 is FQGTGA. The CDR3 is CASSRTGGEDTQYF. The CDR3 region has the DNA TGTGCCAGCAGCAGGACAGGGGGCGAAGATACGCAGTATTTT.

V and J are TRBV2 and TRBJ2-6; D possibly corresponds to TRBD1 (5 bases). In germline, CDR1 is SNHLY, CDR2 FYNNEI. Trimming stripped 3 bases from V and 9 bases from J, with 15 bases between. CDR3 length equals 15 residues. The CDR3 bases are TGTGCCAGCAGTGATGTGTACACAGGTGTCAACGTCCTGACTTTC. Translating gives CASSDVYTGVNVLTF.

This chain joins TRBV24-1 and TRBJ1-2; 8 bases are a match to TRBD1. The CDR3 has 15 amino acids. Trimming at V came to 3 bases and at J to 3 bases, leaving 5 bases not matched to a gene. CDR1 and CDR2 from the germline V gene are KGHDR and SFDVKD. CDR3 nucleotide sequence: TGTGCCACCAGTGATACAGGACAGGGCTACTATGGCTACACCTTC. Its translation is CATSDTGQGYYGYTF.

Within the sample, this clone is medium-sized. This rearrangement joins TRBV6-5 to TRBJ1-3; D might be TRBD1 (6 bases). V dropped 7 bases and J dropped 0 bases, with 13 bases sitting between them. From germline, CDR1 is MNHEY and CDR2 SVGAGI. The CDR3 totals 15 residues. The CDR3 bases are TGTGCCAGCATTCCTGACAGGACCTCTGGAAACACCATATATTTT. This encodes CASIPDRTSGNTIYF.

This chain joins TRBV11-3 and TRBJ1-5, with a tentative D call TRBD1 (6 bases). The germline V gene encodes CDR1 SGHNT and CDR2 YENEEA. The CDR3 length is 17 residues. Trimming left V 9 bases short and J 0 bases short, with 21 bases between. CDR3 amino acids: CASLPGHNFYSNQPQHF. The DNA of the CDR3 is TGTGCCAGTTTACCGGGACACAACTTCTATAGCAATCAGCCCCAGCATTTT. The entire variable domain, with the rest obtained from reference TRBV11-3 and TRBJ1-5, is as follows: EAGVVQSPRYKIIEKKQPVAFWCNPISGHNTLYWYLQNLGQGPELLIRYENEEAVDDSQLPKDRFSAERLKGVDSTLKIQPAELGDSAVYLCASLPGHNFYSNQPQHFGDGTRLSIL.

As concerns this clone: The same CDR3 can be traced to other DNA sequences in this sample. The J gene is TRBJ2-2, the V gene TRBV20-1; tentatively, D is TRBD1 (5 bases). The CDR3 is made up of 13 amino acids. Per the germline V gene, CDR1 is DFQATT and CDR2 is SNEGSKA (reference sequence). Trimming took 6 bases from V and 3 from J, leaving 11 bases between them. The DNA for the CDR3 is TGCAGTGCCAGTGACAGCGACACCGGGGAGCTGTTTTTT. It encodes CSASDSDTGELFF.

The chain couples TRBV5-6 to TRBJ2-7; D remains ambiguous. The V end lost 0 bases, the J end lost 2 bases, and 9 bases lay between the germline ends. The CDR3 spans 14 residues. Germline V gene sequence: CDR1 SGHDT, CDR2 YYEEEE. CDR3 in DNA: TGTGCCAGCAGCTTGGTCCCGGGTACCTACGAGCAGTACTTC. Amino acid sequence: CASSLVPGTYEQYF. The entire variable domain, with the rest obtained from reference TRBV5-6 and TRBJ2-7, is as follows: DAGVTQSPTHLIKTRGQQVTLRCSPKSGHDTVSWYQQALGQGPQFIFQYYEEEERQRGNFPDRFSGHQFPNYSSELNVNALLLGDSALYLCASSLVPGTYEQYFGPGTRLTVT.

This rearrangement joins TRBV7-2 to TRBJ1-1; D ambiguous. Germline-derived CDR1 and CDR2 are SGHTA and FQGNSA. This CDR3 is 14 amino acids long. V was cut by 2 bases and J by 0 bases, with 7 bases left in between. CDR3 sequence: CASSLTGLNTEAFF. CDR3 DNA: TGTGCCAGCAGCTTAACGGGGTTGAACACTGAAGCTTTCTTT.

The rearrangement uses TRBV6-5 and TRBJ2-5; 8 positions agree with TRBD1. Germline V gives CDR1 MNHEY, CDR2 SVGAGI. V shed 6 bases and J 4 bases; nucleotides not matched to a gene: 10. The CDR3 is 15 residues long. The CDR3 reads CASRTIPGGGETQYF. CDR3 nucleotide sequence: TGTGCCAGCAGAACGATACCAGGGGGCGGAGAGACCCAGTACTTC.

This clone was seen a single time. The gene calls are TRBV25-1 and TRBJ1-4, with unresolved D. V lost 2 bases and J 9 bases, leaving 19 bases between the germline ends. Germline-derived CDR1 and CDR2 are MGHDK and SYGVNS. This CDR3 has 16 amino acids. The CDR3 reads CASSETSPGLQQKLFF. The DNA for the CDR3 is TGTGCCAGCAGTGAAACGTCACCGGGTCTTCAGCAAAAACTGTTTTTT.

The rearrangement uses TRBV5-6 and TRBJ2-7; 7 positions agree with TRBD1. V lost 4 bases, J lost 0 bases, and 16 bases stayed unmatched. The CDR3 length is 18 residues. Germline CDR1 and CDR2: SGHDT and YYEEEE. The CDR3 DNA reads TGTGCCAGCAGCCCCCGGACAGGCATGACTATAGACTCCTACGAGCAGTACTTC. The encoded protein is CASSPRTGMTIDSYEQYF.

The V gene is TRBV4-1, the J gene TRBJ2-6; 12 bases are shared with TRBD1. CDR1 and CDR2 from the germline V gene are MGHRA and YSYEKL. CDR3 size: 20 residues. V was pared by 1 base and J by 2 bases, with 9 bases of the junction left unmatched. CDR3 in amino acids: CASSQAGTGGYWTGANVLTF. Written as DNA, the CDR3 is TGCGCCAGCAGCCAAGCCGGGACAGGGGGCTATTGGACTGGGGCCAACGTCCTGACTTTC.

The genes are TRBV19 and TRBJ1-4, with D perhaps matching TRBD1 (5 bases). This CDR3 region has 15 residues. CDR1 LNHDA and CDR2 SQIVND come from the germline V gene (reference sequence). V dropped 4 bases and J dropped 4 bases, with 13 bases sitting between them. CDR3 residues: CASSKNTGVNEKLFF. CDR3 bases: TGTGCCAGTAGTAAAAATACAGGTGTTAATGAAAAACTGTTTTTT.

This rearrangement joins TRBV27 to TRBJ2-5; TRBD1 matches at 10 bases. The CDR3 extends over 15 amino acids. V shed 8 bases and J 5 bases; nucleotides not matched to a gene: 11. Germline-derived CDR1 and CDR2 are MNHEY and SMNVEV (reference sequence). The chain's CDR3 is CASRVPGQGYETQYF. CDR3 in DNA: TGTGCCAGCCGCGTTCCGGGACAGGGGTATGAGACCCAGTACTTC.

Comment on this clone: The same CDR3 is also encoded by other DNA sequences in this sample. V is TRBV3-1 (or the pseudogene TRBV3-2) and J is TRBJ1-5; D unresolved. Germline CDR1 reads LGHDT; CDR2 reads YNNKEL (reference sequence). The length of the CDR3 is 13 residues. V dropped 0 bases and J dropped 4 bases, with 4 bases sitting between them. CDR3: CASSQDRNQPQHF. CDR3 nucleotides: TGTGCCAGCAGCCAAGACAGAAATCAGCCCCAGCATTTT.

J is TRBJ1-6 and V is TRBV11-2, with D tentatively TRBD1 (5 bases). V gave up 3 bases and J gave up 10 bases, with 19 bases separating them. The CDR3 loop spans 16 amino acids. From germline, CDR1 is SGHAT and CDR2 FQNNGV. CDR3 nucleotides: TGTGCCAGCAGCTTTGTCAGGGAGGGGAGGAACTCACCCCTCCACTTT. It codes for CASSFVREGRNSPLHF.

The chain carries TRBV14 and TRBJ2-1, with 9 bases that match TRBD2. Germline values: CDR1 SGHDN, CDR2 FVKESK. Trimming removed 2 bases from V and 2 bases from J; junction bases left unmatched: 7. The CDR3 is made up of 17 amino acids. CDR3 in amino acids: CASSQRSGGGAYNEQFF. In DNA form, the CDR3 reads TGTGCCAGCAGCCAAAGGTCCGGCGGGGGGGCCTACAATGAGCAGTTCTTC. The complete variable domain, with remaining parts taken from reference TRBV14 and TRBJ2-1, reads EAGVTQFPSHSVIEKGQTVTLRCDPISGHDNLYWYRRVMGKEIKFLLHFVKESKQDESGMPNNRFLAERTGGTYSTLKVQPAELEDSGVYFCASSQRSGGGAYNEQFFGPGTRLTVL.

This clone was seen a single time. The V and J genes are TRBV5-1 and TRBJ2-5; 11 nucleotides align to TRBD2. Germline assignment: CDR1 SGHRS and CDR2 YFSETQ. The CDR3 has 14 residues. Trimming removed 3 bases from V and 5 bases from J; junction bases left unmatched: 3. This CDR3 reads CASSSTSGVETQYF. CDR3 bases: TGCGCCAGCAGCTCGACTAGCGGGGTTGAGACCCAGTACTTC.

This clone was seen a few times. The chain recombines TRBV11-2 with TRBJ2-5, with D possibly TRBD1 on 6 matching bases. Trimming stripped 7 bases from V and 2 bases from J, with 14 bases between. CDR3 length: 14 amino acids. The germline gives CDR1 SGHAT, CDR2 FQNNGV. The CDR3 region has the DNA TGTGCCAGCACCCACTTCCAGGGGCAAGAGACCCAGTACTTC. Protein sequence: CASTHFQGQETQYF.

The chain has TRBV2 and TRBJ2-1; 10 positions match TRBD1. This CDR3 has 12 residues. V lost 11 bases, J lost 7 bases, and 5 bases stayed unmatched. Germline V CDR1 and CDR2: SNHLY, FYNNEI. The CDR3 spells CADRTGGNEQFF. The CDR3 DNA sequence: TGTGCCGACCGGACAGGGGGTAATGAGCAGTTCTTC.